The sequence of this T cell receptor beta chain was determined in a study of blood T cells in healthy people across ages. General study points: Unsorted PBMCs ruled out conclusive naive versus antigen-experienced comparison. Whereas aged donors had fewer naive CD4+ cells, long-lived donors had more of them and higher diversity.

This CDR3 comprises 16 residues. The V and J ends lost 3 bases and 0 bases respectively, with 12 bases between them. Germline V lookup: CDR1 DFQATT, CDR2 SNEGSKA (reference sequence). Primers used in a second PCR of about 6 to 11 cycles were a sample-barcoded 5' primer and a J-beta primer mix. TCRdb called the 5' RACE reads again in MiXCR, with one record for every CDR3 protein. The table records over 1.5 million distinct CDR3 sequences, 49% of them present only once. This clonotype has just a few counts. What it binds is unknown. The rearrangement uses TRBV20-1 and TRBJ1-6; D is unresolved. The sequence came from a woman aged 40 to 49 in good health. The sample taken for sequencing was blood. The chain's CDR3 is CSASATLSSYNSPLHF. The CDR3 region has the DNA TGCAGTGCTAGCGCTACCCTAAGCTCCTATAATTCACCCCTCCACTTT.